The T cell receptor (beta chain) under discussion was sequenced for a study of regulatory T cells in long-lasting Graves disease. This clonotype has just a few counts. There are 16 residues in the CDR3. Germline V gives CDR1 MNHEY, CDR2 SMNVEV (reference sequence). The trim removed 8 bases at V and 0 bases at J, leaving 13 bases unmatched. Sample time point: persistent/refractory GD, antithyroid drugs over 5 years with positive TRAb. Isolated PBMC RNA provided the starting material for the TCR library. For TCR beta, libraries came from iRepertoire HTBI primers and Arm-PCR of CDR3 regions. MiXCR, applied by TCRdb to the multiplex PCR reads, yields one record per CDR3 protein. The data hold roughly 400,000 distinct CDR3 sequences, with 20% to 25% observed a single time.

The sequences come from peripheral blood mononuclear cells (PBMCs), collected when the disease was refractory, from a patient treated with antithyroid drugs. The source is a female donor with Graves disease. V usage is TRBV27 and J usage is TRBJ2-7; 7 nucleotides agree with TRBD2. In DNA form, the CDR3 reads TGTGCCAGCTCCGCAAAGATAGCGGGTACCTCCTACGAGCAGTACTTC. Amino acid sequence: CASSAKIAGTSYEQYF.